This is a list of T cell receptor beta chains from one sample in a study of a mutant IDH1 vaccine in newly diagnosed glioma. Only in-frame clones appear in the TCRdb table, and some are missing; sequencing was by immunoSEQ multiplex PCR. Seen here are approximately 57,000 clones, approximately 78% observed once, and the top ten hold 6.5% to 9.5%. Their antigen targets remain unknown. Here the sequenced sample was PBMCs, taken from a glioma patient whose treatment included an IDH1 peptide vaccine. Every receptor here comes from a woman in her thirties or forties with glioma. Some clones in this sample may be carry-over from other donors' samples. CDR3s include the opening cysteine and the closing phenylalanine or tryptophan. D genes are given only for firm matches. Size is omitted from some rows. Given values are once, few, many or a class for expanded clones.

j_call d_call clone_size v_call cdr3_nt cdr3_aa
TRBJ1-5 . few TRBV18 TGTGCCAGCTCACAGGACAGAGATCAGCCCCAGCATTTT CASSQDRDQPQHF
TRBJ1-2 . . TRBV6-1 TGTGCCAGCAGTGAAGCGGAAGGCCCCTTTGGCTACACCTTC CASSEAEGPFGYTF
TRBJ1-1 . . TRBV6-5 TGTGCCAGCACTAAGGAGGGTAGGGACACTGAAGCTTTCTTT CASTKEGRDTEAFF
TRBJ1-1 . few TRBV4-3 TGCGCCAGCAGCCGCGCGGTGAACACTGAAGCTTTCTTT CASSRAVNTEAFF
TRBJ1-6 . . TRBV5-4 TGTGCCAGCAGCTTGGCCGGGACGGGGGACTCACCCCTCCACTTT CASSLAGTGDSPLHF
TRBJ1-1 . . TRBV7-6 TGTGCCAGCAGCTTATACGAGTCTTTGAACACTGAAGCTTTCTTT CASSLYESLNTEAFF
TRBJ1-2 . once TRBV19 TGTGCCAGTAGTCCCCTGGAGGGGTTGGACTATGGCTACACCTTC CASSPLEGLDYGYTF
TRBJ2-1 . few TRBV21-1 TGTGCCAGCAGCAATCCTAACAGGGAGGGGAATGAGCAGTTCTTC CASSNPNREGNEQFF
TRBJ2-5 TRBD2 . TRBV5-4 TGTGCCAGCAGCCAGACTAGCGGGGGACGTCAAGAGACCCAGTACTTC CASSQTSGGRQETQYF
TRBJ1-5 TRBD1 . TRBV7-9 TGTGCCAGCAGCGGGGGACAGGGAGACAATCAGCCCCAGCATTTT CASSGGQGDNQPQHF
TRBJ2-1 . . TRBV9 TGTGCCAGCAGCGCCCAGGGGGGCGGGGGAGGGGGCTGGAATGAGCAGTTCTTC CASSAQGGGGGGWNEQFF
TRBJ2-3 . . TRBV6-1 TGTGCCAGCAGTGAGACACAGGGTGGCGGCACAGATACGCAGTATTTT CASSETQGGGTDTQYF
TRBJ1-1 TRBD1 few TRBV25-1 TGTGCCAGCAGTGACGACAGGGGTATGAACACTGAAGCTTTCTTT CASSDDRGMNTEAFF
TRBJ2-7 . . TRBV10-1 TGCGCCAGCAGTTTTACCTTAAACTCCTACGAGCAGTACTTC CASSFTLNSYEQYF
TRBJ2-3 TRBD2 . TRBV7-2 TGTGCCAGCAGCTTCTTAGCGGGGGCTCATAGCACAGATACGCAGTATTTT CASSFLAGAHSTDTQYF
TRBJ1-1 . . TRBV5-1 TGCGCCAGCAGCTTGGAATCGGCGGCGGTAGGAGCTTTCTTT CASSLESAAVGAFF
TRBJ2-3 . . TRBV6-5 TGTGCCAGCAGTTCTGGACAAACCACAGATACGCAGTATTTT CASSSGQTTDTQYF
TRBJ1-1 . once TRBV18 TGTGCCAGCTCACCGTCAGGGAGGAACACTGAAGCTTTCTTT CASSPSGRNTEAFF
TRBJ1-2 . . TRBV4-2 TGTGCCAGCAGCCAAGATCCAAGGACCGCCGTGGATGGCTACACCTTC CASSQDPRTAVDGYTF
TRBJ2-7 TRBD2 . TRBV7-9 TGTGCCAGCAGCTTTGACCGACCGGGGGGATCTTCCTACGAGCAGTACTTC CASSFDRPGGSSYEQYF
TRBJ2-3 TRBD2 few TRBV10-2 TGCGCCAGCGCCCCTAGCGGGGGGGATAGCACAGATACGCAGTATTTT CASAPSGGDSTDTQYF
TRBJ2-7 TRBD2 . TRBV5-1 TGCGCCAGCAGCTTGGAGCGGGGGGCCTACGAGCAGTACTTC CASSLERGAYEQYF
TRBJ1-5 . . TRBV4-1 TGCGCCAGCAGCCGCACAGGGTTAGGCAATCAGCCCCAGCATTTT CASSRTGLGNQPQHF
TRBJ1-4 . few TRBV30 TGTGCCTGGAGTAGTAACACCTTAGGGGAAAAACTGTTTTTT CAWSSNTLGEKLFF
TRBJ2-5 TRBD2 . TRBV2 TGTGCCAGCAGCTCAGGACTAGCGGAAGAGACCCAGTACTTC CASSSGLAEETQYF
TRBJ2-1 TRBD1 . TRBV30 TGTGCCTGGAGGGTCCTCGGGACAGGTCGTCAGGATGAGCAGTTCTTC CAWRVLGTGRQDEQFF
TRBJ2-2 TRBD1 . TRBV7-2 TGTGCCAGCAGCTTGGATGGGGCAGGGGGCTTCACCGGGGAGCTGTTTTTT CASSLDGAGGFTGELFF
TRBJ2-5 TRBD2 . TRBV27 TGTGCCAGCAGCTTTATCGGACTAGCGGGGACCCGGCAAGAGACCCAGTACTTC CASSFIGLAGTRQETQYF
TRBJ1-5 . . TRBV5-5 TGTGCCAGCAGCTTGGTAGGGGCCAATCAGCCCCAGCATTTT CASSLVGANQPQHF
TRBJ2-2 TRBD1 . TRBV7-2 TGTGCCAGCAGGCTAACAGGGGCCGCGGGCACCGGGGAGCTGTTTTTT CASRLTGAAGTGELFF
TRBJ1-5 . . TRBV29-1 TGCAGCGTTGACCAAGGAGTAAATCAGCCCCAGCATTTT CSVDQGVNQPQHF
TRBJ1-5 . . TRBV19 TGTGCCAGTAGTGGCCGAGGGAGCAATCAGCCCCAGCATTTT CASSGRGSNQPQHF
TRBJ1-6 . . TRBV14 TGTGCCAGCAGCCGGAGGGATTTGGAACCCCTCCACTTT CASSRRDLEPLHF
TRBJ1-5 . . TRBV5-4 TGTGCCAGCAGCTTGAAGGGTGCCGATCAGCCCCAGCATTTT CASSLKGADQPQHF
TRBJ1-2 . . TRBV2 TGTGCCAGCAGGGGGGCAGTGGACGGCTACACCTTC CASRGAVDGYTF
TRBJ1-6 . . TRBV12-5 TGTGCTAGTGGTTTGGAACAGAATTCACCCCTCCACTTT CASGLEQNSPLHF
TRBJ1-5 . . TRBV7-8 TGTGCCAGCAGCTTACTCAGCAATCAGCCCCAGCATTTT CASSLLSNQPQHF
TRBJ2-7 TRBD2 . TRBV2 TGTGCCAGCGGGGGGGAGCAGCTTGCCCGCTACGAGCAGTACTTC CASGGEQLARYEQYF
TRBJ2-7 . . TRBV7-2 TGTGCCAGCAGCTTAGTAAGGGCCGAGCAGTACTTC CASSLVRAEQYF
TRBJ2-7 . . TRBV19 TGTGCCAGTAGTATAGGAAGACAGGGAGGGGAGCAGTACTTC CASSIGRQGGEQYF
TRBJ1-2 . few TRBV2 TGTGCCAGCAGTCGTACAGCGTCCGATGGCTACACCTTC CASSRTASDGYTF
TRBJ2-7 . . TRBV9 TGTGCCAGCAGCGTAGAGGGGTTGGCCACCTACGAGCAGTACTTC CASSVEGLATYEQYF
TRBJ2-2 TRBD1 . TRBV2 TGTGCCACCAGTTTTGACAGGGGGCGGTCCGGGGAGCTGTTTTTT CATSFDRGRSGELFF
TRBJ2-3 TRBD2 once TRBV27 TGTGCCAGCAGTGCCTTAGCGGGGGGCGGGGAAGATACGCAGTATTTT CASSALAGGGEDTQYF
TRBJ1-5 . . TRBV7-9 TGTGCCAGCAGCTGGGGAGCCAATCAGCCCCAGCATTTT CASSWGANQPQHF
TRBJ2-3 TRBD2 . TRBV29-1 TGCAGCGTCCGGGCGGGACTAAGCACAGATACGCAGTATTTT CSVRAGLSTDTQYF
TRBJ2-7 TRBD2 . TRBV5-4 TGCGCCAGCAGCTTTTCCGGGGGGGCCTACGAGCAGTACTTC CASSFSGGAYEQYF
TRBJ1-2 . . TRBV9 TGTGCCAGCAGCGTAGCTAAAGACACGCATAACTATGGCTACACCTTC CASSVAKDTHNYGYTF
TRBJ1-1 . . TRBV4-3 TGCGCCAGCAGCCAAGTGGGGAACACTGAAGCTTTCTTT CASSQVGNTEAFF
TRBJ1-6 . once TRBV5-4 TGTGCCAGCAGCTTAGGCATCCCAGAGGAGGATTCACCCCTCCACTTT CASSLGIPEEDSPLHF
TRBJ2-1 . . TRBV6-1 TGTGCCAGCAGTGCCACCTGGACCTCCTACAATGAGCAGTTCTTC CASSATWTSYNEQFF
TRBJ1-2 . . TRBV6-5 TGTGCCAGCGGCCTCCAATCGCGTGGCTACACCTTC CASGLQSRGYTF
TRBJ2-7 TRBD2 . TRBV2 TGTGCCAGTACATTAGACGGCGGGGGAAAAGGGGACGAGCAGTACTTC CASTLDGGGKGDEQYF
TRBJ1-4 . once TRBV6-6 TGTGCCAGCAGTTACAGGGTTAATGAAAAACTGTTTTTT CASSYRVNEKLFF
TRBJ2-7 TRBD1 . TRBV7-9 TGTGCCAGCAGCTTAGGGACAGGGCGGGAGCAGTACTTC CASSLGTGREQYF